The clone carrying this T cell receptor beta chain was detected once. Its specificity is not known. TCRdb keeps only in-frame clones here, not all; method: immunoSEQ multiplex PCR. Of roughly 140,000 clones in the sample, around 89% were seen once. These data are taken from a study of T cell responses to AZD1222 COVID-19 vaccine. This CDR3 region has 15 residues. The germline gives CDR1 ENHRY, CDR2 SYGVKD. V was shortened by 7 bases and J by 0 bases, with 15 bases between the two germline ends. General study points: When two AZD1222 doses had been given, Spike-specific TCR breadth and depth rose. None of the repertoires were sampled until the peak T cell response had passed.

The chain has TRBV10-3 and TRBJ1-1, with D uncertain. The receptor was isolated from an adult in good health. The sequencing here drew on peripheral blood, taken on day 0 of MenACWY control vaccination. The CDR3 region has the DNA TGTGCCATCACGACTGGTCAACAAATGAACACTGAAGCTTTCTTT. This sequence encodes CAITTGQQMNTEAFF.